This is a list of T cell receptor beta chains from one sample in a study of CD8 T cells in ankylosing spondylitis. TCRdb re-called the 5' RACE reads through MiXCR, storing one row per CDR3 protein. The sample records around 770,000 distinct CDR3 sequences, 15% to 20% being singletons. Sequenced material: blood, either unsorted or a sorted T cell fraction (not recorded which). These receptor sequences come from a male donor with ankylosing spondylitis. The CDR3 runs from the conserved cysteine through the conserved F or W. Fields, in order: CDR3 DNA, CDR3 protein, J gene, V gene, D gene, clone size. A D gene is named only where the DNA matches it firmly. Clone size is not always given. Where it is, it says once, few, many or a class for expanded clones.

CDR3 DNA: TGTGCCAGCAGCCGGGGAGCATCCCGAAGCACAGATACGCAGTATTTT
CDR3 protein: CASSRGASRSTDTQYF
J gene: TRBJ2-3
V gene: TRBV5-4
D gene: .
clone size: many

CDR3 DNA: TGTGCCAGCAGCAAAGACAGGACACAAGAGACCCAGTACTTC
CDR3 protein: CASSKDRTQETQYF
J gene: TRBJ2-5
V gene: TRBV11-2
D gene: .
clone size: .

CDR3 DNA: TGTGCCAGCAGCTTAACCGCCCCGAACACTGAAGCTTTCTTT
CDR3 protein: CASSLTAPNTEAFF
J gene: TRBJ1-1
V gene: TRBV11-1
D gene: .
clone size: .

CDR3 DNA: TGTGCCAGCAGCCCCCAGGGGTTGCACACCGGGGAGCTGTTTTTT
CDR3 protein: CASSPQGLHTGELFF
J gene: TRBJ2-2
V gene: TRBV7-2
D gene: .
clone size: few

CDR3 DNA: TGTGCCAGCAGTCCTATCCGGGGGGGTCGGTACAATGAGCAGTTCTTC
CDR3 protein: CASSPIRGGRYNEQFF
J gene: TRBJ2-1
V gene: TRBV6-2/TRBV6-3
D gene: TRBD2
clone size: .

CDR3 DNA: TGTGCCAGCAGTCCCGGGACTCAAGGAGGGCAGCCCCAGCATTTT
CDR3 protein: CASSPGTQGGQPQHF
J gene: TRBJ1-5
V gene: TRBV27
D gene: .
clone size: .

CDR3 DNA: TGCAGCACCGGGACTAGCGGTTACAATGAGCAGTTCTTC
CDR3 protein: CSTGTSGYNEQFF
J gene: TRBJ2-1
V gene: TRBV29-1
D gene: TRBD2
clone size: .

CDR3 DNA: TGCGCCAGCAGCTTCGGGACTAGCGGGGCTTCTGAGCAGTTCTTC
CDR3 protein: CASSFGTSGASEQFF
J gene: TRBJ2-1
V gene: TRBV5-1
D gene: TRBD2
clone size: few

CDR3 DNA: TGCGCCAGCAGCCAAGTTTCCGGGGACAGGGGGCGGAATGGCTACACCTTC
CDR3 protein: CASSQVSGDRGRNGYTF
J gene: TRBJ1-2
V gene: TRBV4-3
D gene: TRBD1
clone size: .

CDR3 DNA: TGTGCCAGCAGCACGACTAGCGGGTTGGGATCGGCAAATGAGCAGTTCTTC
CDR3 protein: CASSTTSGLGSANEQFF
J gene: TRBJ2-1
V gene: TRBV6-2/TRBV6-3
D gene: TRBD2
clone size: once